The following is a T cell receptor beta chain sequence with its context. This clonotype appeared many times. What antigen it recognizes has not been identified. No base quality values were provided; no much bigger clone lies one nucleotide off. This entry belongs to a study of response to subunit inactivated influenza vaccine (dated by TCRdb to 2016 to 2018). Regarding the study in general: Deep quantitative T cell receptor repertoire profiling was used in the study to track responses to a trivalent subunit inactivated influenza vaccine. The paper's findings and limits, for the study overall: According to the authors, only a limited number of new T cells may be recruited by each seasonal influenza vaccination.

V has 2 bases trimmed and J has 1 base trimmed; junction bases matching no gene number 4. Reading from cysteine to phenylalanine, the CDR3 counts 14 amino acids. CDR3 DNA is the only sequence kept; it has 42 bases, read in frame from the first base. From the germline V gene (reference sequence), CDR1 is DFQATT and CDR2 is SNEGSKA. Libraries were prepared through RT-PCR. For sequencing, an Illumina HiSeq 2500 was employed. Using fastp at Q25 and MiXCR, TCRdb reprocessed the public reads and kept productive beta chains. Duplicate CDR3 protein sequences are folded into a single record with the most common DNA and genes. This sample is represented by 860,000 or so distinct CDR3 sequences; around 20% of them were singletons. Together, the top ten hold roughly a tenth of the sample.

This receptor was taken from a man aged 45-65 years who received an inactivated influenza vaccine. Donor details come from another sample of the same person, matched by shared clones. The sequence joins TRBV20-1 to TRBJ2-5, with TRBD1 matching 7 junction bases. Here the sequenced sample was PBMCs from blood, taken more than 4 days after vaccination. This receptor carries the CDR3 CSARKTGTQETQYF. Read as DNA, the sequence is TGCAGTGCTAGAAAGACAGGGACCCAAGAGACCCAGTACTTC.